These T cell receptor beta chains were read from a single sample in a study of identical twins. TCRdb itself ran the 5' RACE reads through MiXCR, one entry per CDR3 protein. Here the sample spans about 520,000 distinct CDR3 sequences, around 20% being singletons. These data were likewise used in another study, on T cells expressing NK-cell markers.

The specimen sequenced was CD4+ T cells sorted from blood. The receptors originated from a woman aged 18-35 years in good health. Both conserved end residues are part of each CDR3. D genes are given only for firm matches. Not every row has a clone size; where given, it reads once, few, many or a size class.

size	V	J	D	CDR3	DNA
NA	TRBV20-1	TRBJ1-5	NA	CSAFKEGQPQHF	TGCAGTGCTTTTAAGGAGGGTCAGCCCCAGCATTTT
NA	TRBV20-1	TRBJ2-2	TRBD2	CSARDRTRGLTGELFF	TGCAGTGCTAGAGATCGGACTAGAGGGTTAACCGGGGAGCTGTTTTTT
few	TRBV20-1	TRBJ2-7	NA	CSASQLAENEQYF	TGCAGTGCTAGTCAGCTAGCAGAAAACGAGCAGTACTTC
NA	TRBV12-3/TRBV12-4	TRBJ2-3	NA	CASRGGSSTDTQYF	TGTGCCAGCAGAGGAGGTTCTAGCACAGATACGCAGTATTTT
NA	TRBV5-1	TRBJ1-6	NA	CASTRDENSPLHF	TGCGCCAGCACCAGGGACGAAAATTCACCCCTCCACTTT
NA	TRBV6-1	TRBJ2-7	NA	CASSEWGEQYF	TGTGCCAGCAGTGAATGGGGCGAGCAGTACTTC
few	TRBV6-1	TRBJ1-1	NA	CASSPPGKREAFF	TGTGCCAGCAGCCCTCCAGGGAAACGGGAAGCTTTCTTT
few	TRBV3-1	TRBJ2-3	NA	CASSQPGRGDTQYF	TGTGCCAGCAGCCAACCAGGGAGAGGAGATACGCAGTATTTT
NA	TRBV10-3	TRBJ2-5	TRBD2	CAISELAETQYF	TGTGCCATCAGTGAACTAGCGGAGACCCAGTACTTC
few	TRBV20-1	TRBJ2-5	NA	CSAIEDVETQYF	TGCAGTGCTATCGAGGACGTGGAGACCCAGTACTTC
NA	TRBV11-2	TRBJ2-7	NA	CASSLDLAVRGEQYF	TGTGCCAGCAGCTTAGATCTTGCGGTTAGGGGTGAGCAGTACTTC
few	TRBV20-1	TRBJ2-1	NA	CSASGRNEQFF	TGCAGTGCTAGTGGGAGGAATGAGCAGTTCTTC
NA	TRBV7-6	TRBJ2-7	NA	CASSPRNTYEQYF	TGTGCCAGCAGCCCTCGGAACACCTACGAGCAGTACTTC
NA	TRBV5-1	TRBJ2-3	TRBD1	CASSLDRGGTDTQYF	TGCGCCAGCAGCTTGGACAGGGGAGGCACAGATACGCAGTATTTT
NA	TRBV5-1	TRBJ2-7	NA	CASSLAIGGLGEQYF	TGCGCCAGCAGCTTGGCCATCGGGGGGCTAGGCGAGCAGTACTTC
NA	TRBV6-1	TRBJ1-6	NA	CASSPKVSRDSPLHF	TGTGCCAGCAGCCCCAAAGTCAGCCGTGATTCACCCCTCCACTTT
few	TRBV20-1	TRBJ1-2	TRBD1	CSASGQPYGYTF	TGCAGTGCGTCGGGACAGCCCTATGGCTACACCTTC
many	TRBV29-1	TRBJ2-1	TRBD1	CSVVGTGGYNEQFF	TGCAGCGTTGTCGGGACAGGGGGTTACAATGAGCAGTTCTTC
NA	TRBV10-1	TRBJ2-5	TRBD2	CASSRGLAGEDETQYF	TGCGCCAGCAGTCGGGGACTAGCGGGAGAGGACGAGACCCAGTACTTC
NA	TRBV20-1	TRBJ2-1	TRBD2	CSARSATSEVNSYNEQFF	TGCAGTGCTAGAAGCGCTACTAGCGAAGTAAACTCCTACAATGAGCAGTTCTTC
few	TRBV12-3/TRBV12-4	TRBJ1-1	TRBD1	CASSLVSQGPTFF	TGTGCCAGCAGTTTAGTCTCACAGGGGCCAACTTTCTTT
few	TRBV24-1	TRBJ2-3	NA	CATRGWTGGEDTQYF	TGTGCCACCAGGGGTTGGACCGGCGGGGAAGATACGCAGTATTTT
NA	TRBV6-2/TRBV6-3	TRBJ2-7	NA	CASGITREQYF	TGTGCCAGCGGCATTACTAGGGAGCAGTACTTC
few	TRBV12-3/TRBV12-4	TRBJ2-4	NA	CASSTGFHPSNIQYF	TGTGCCAGCAGCACAGGGTTCCACCCCTCCAACATTCAGTACTTC
few	TRBV9	TRBJ2-3	NA	CASSGGDGDTQYF	TGTGCCAGCAGCGGGGGAGATGGAGATACGCAGTATTTT
few	TRBV2	TRBJ1-4	NA	CASRKNTGGYEKLFF	TGTGCCAGCAGAAAGAACACTGGAGGGTACGAAAAACTGTTTTTT
many	TRBV29-1	TRBJ1-1	NA	CSVVRNTEAFF	TGCAGCGTTGTAAGGAACACTGAAGCTTTCTTT
NA	TRBV7-9	TRBJ2-1	NA	CASSLVTWSYNEQFF	TGTGCCAGCAGCTTGGTGACTTGGTCATACAATGAGCAGTTCTTC
once	TRBV4-3	TRBJ2-3	NA	CASGPSLERAQYF	TGTGCCAGCGGCCCTAGCTTGGAACGGGCGCAGTATTTT
NA	TRBV10-1	TRBJ2-5	NA	CASSQEVVETQYF	TGCGCCAGCAGTCAGGAGGTGGTGGAGACCCAGTACTTC
few	TRBV4-3	TRBJ2-1	TRBD2	CASSQEKRAGLRNEQFF	TGCGCCAGCAGCCAAGAGAAACGAGCGGGGCTTCGCAATGAGCAGTTCTTC
NA	TRBV30	TRBJ2-1	NA	CAWSDGLLNEQFF	TGTGCCTGGAGTGATGGACTCCTAAATGAGCAGTTCTTC
few	TRBV4-2	TRBJ2-1	NA	CASSQGNTPRDTNEQFF	TGTGCCAGCAGCCAAGGCAATACCCCCCGGGACACCAATGAGCAGTTCTTC
NA	TRBV20-1	TRBJ2-1	TRBD2	CSAGGAGDISSYNEQFF	TGCAGTGCCGGTGGTGCGGGGGATATCAGCTCCTACAATGAGCAGTTCTTC
NA	TRBV5-1	TRBJ2-2	NA	CASTSDGRRRELFF	TGCGCCAGCACCAGCGACGGCCGACGGCGGGAGCTGTTTTTT
NA	TRBV20-1	TRBJ2-3	NA	CSARVGYTDTQYF	TGCAGTGCTAGAGTTGGCTACACAGATACGCAGTATTTT
NA	TRBV9	TRBJ2-2	NA	CASSVQTGTGELFF	TGTGCCAGCAGCGTTCAGACAGGCACCGGGGAGCTGTTTTTT
few	TRBV20-1	TRBJ2-3	TRBD1	CSAGPLRDRGRDTQYF	TGCAGTGCTGGCCCCCTCCGGGACAGGGGGCGGGATACGCAGTATTTT
NA	TRBV11-2	TRBJ1-5	NA	CASSLEIGSGQPQHF	TGTGCCAGCAGCTTAGAAATAGGGTCGGGCCAGCCCCAGCATTTT
many	TRBV5-1	TRBJ2-5	NA	CASSLEGNGETQYF	TGCGCCAGCAGCTTGGAGGGGAACGGGGAGACCCAGTACTTC
NA	TRBV20-1	TRBJ1-5	NA	CSAQGGGARVNQPQHF	TGCAGTGCGCAAGGGGGGGGCGCCCGGGTCAATCAGCCCCAGCATTTT
NA	TRBV5-6	TRBJ1-2	NA	CASSLTTKGGYTF	TGTGCCAGCAGCTTAACAACGAAAGGCGGCTACACCTTC
NA	TRBV12-5	TRBJ2-4	NA	CASGLSRGIQYF	TGTGCTAGTGGTTTGTCCCGGGGCATTCAGTACTTC
NA	TRBV6-5	TRBJ2-7	NA	CATRTASYEQYF	TGTGCCACCCGGACAGCTTCCTACGAGCAGTACTTC
few	TRBV24-1	TRBJ2-1	TRBD2	CATSDLYSGGDCSYNEQFF	TGTGCCACCAGTGATTTATATAGCGGGGGAGACTGCTCCTACAATGAGCAGTTCTTC
many	TRBV5-1	TRBJ1-3	NA	CASSLGGDGNTIYF	TGCGCCAGCAGCTTGGGAGGGGACGGAAACACCATATATTTT
few	TRBV5-1	TRBJ2-1	TRBD2	CASSSGGTSGYNEQFF	TGCGCCAGCAGCTCCGGGGGGACTAGCGGATACAATGAGCAGTTCTTC
few	TRBV5-1	TRBJ1-1	NA	CASSLDGREMTEAFF	TGCGCCAGCAGCTTGGATGGTAGGGAGATGACTGAAGCTTTCTTT
few	TRBV4-2	TRBJ2-3	TRBD2	CASSQVVGGATDTQYF	TGTGCCAGCAGCCAAGTAGTCGGGGGGGCGACAGATACGCAGTATTTT
NA	TRBV6-1	TRBJ1-3	NA	CASMGLGDRDQYF	TGTGCCAGCATGGGGTTGGGGGACCGGGACCAATATTTT
many	TRBV25-1	TRBJ2-1	NA	CASTLAGPGYNEQFF	TGTGCCAGCACCCTGGCGGGACCCGGCTACAATGAGCAGTTCTTC
many	TRBV20-1	TRBJ1-5	NA	CSASLSGQPQHF	TGCAGTGCCAGCCTTTCTGGTCAGCCCCAGCATTTT
few	TRBV7-9	TRBJ1-2	TRBD1	CASSTQDRVSGYTF	TGTGCCAGCAGCACTCAGGACAGGGTGTCTGGCTACACCTTC